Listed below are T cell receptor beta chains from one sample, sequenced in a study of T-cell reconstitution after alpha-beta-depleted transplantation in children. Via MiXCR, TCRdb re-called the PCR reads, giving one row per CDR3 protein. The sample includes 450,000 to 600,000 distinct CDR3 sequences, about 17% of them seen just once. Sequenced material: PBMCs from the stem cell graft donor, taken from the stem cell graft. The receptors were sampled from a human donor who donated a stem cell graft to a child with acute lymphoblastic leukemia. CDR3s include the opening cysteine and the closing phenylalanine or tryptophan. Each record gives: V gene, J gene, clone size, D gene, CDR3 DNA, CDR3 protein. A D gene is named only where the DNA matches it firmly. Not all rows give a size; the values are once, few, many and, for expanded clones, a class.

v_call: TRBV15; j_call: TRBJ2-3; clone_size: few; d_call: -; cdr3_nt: TGTGCCACCAGCAGTCGTCGGGGGGACAGTACAGATACGCAGTATTTT; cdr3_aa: CATSSRRGDSTDTQYF
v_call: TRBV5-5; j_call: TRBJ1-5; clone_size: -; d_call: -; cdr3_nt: TGTGCCAGCAGCCAAGCGCTAGGGGGACAGCCCCAGCATTTT; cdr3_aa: CASSQALGGQPQHF
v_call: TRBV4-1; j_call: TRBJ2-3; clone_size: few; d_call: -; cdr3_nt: TGCGCCAGCAGCCAATCAACCGCCGGGACTCCCACCGGCACAGATACGCAGTATTTT; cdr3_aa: CASSQSTAGTPTGTDTQYF
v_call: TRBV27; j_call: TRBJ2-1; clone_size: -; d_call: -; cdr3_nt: TGTGCCAGCAGTTTAAATCGAGACAGGTACAATGAGCAGTTCTTC; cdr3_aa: CASSLNRDRYNEQFF
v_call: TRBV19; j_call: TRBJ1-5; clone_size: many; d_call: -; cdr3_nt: TGTGCCAGTAGTATAGGTGGCAATCAGCCCCAGCATTTT; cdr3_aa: CASSIGGNQPQHF
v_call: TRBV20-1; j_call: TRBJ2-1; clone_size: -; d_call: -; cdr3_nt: TGCAGTGCTAGAGATACGGGGGACTCCGCGCGGCAGTTCTTC; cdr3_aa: CSARDTGDSARQFF
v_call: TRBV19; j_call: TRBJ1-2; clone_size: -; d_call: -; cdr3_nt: TGTGCCAGTCGAGACGGGGAGTTTGCGGGCTACACCTTC; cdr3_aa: CASRDGEFAGYTF
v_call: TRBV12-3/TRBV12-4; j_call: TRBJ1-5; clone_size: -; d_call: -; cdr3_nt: TGTGCCAGCAGTTTAGCGTATTCAGGTGTGGGCTTGAGCAATCAGCCCCAGCATTTT; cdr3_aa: CASSLAYSGVGLSNQPQHF
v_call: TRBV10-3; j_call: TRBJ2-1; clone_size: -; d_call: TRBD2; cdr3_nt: TGTGCCATCAGTGAGTCTCTCCAAGCGGGAGTTGAATCCTACAATGAGCAGTTCTTC; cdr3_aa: CAISESLQAGVESYNEQFF
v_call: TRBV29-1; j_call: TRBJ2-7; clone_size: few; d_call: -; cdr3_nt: TGCAGCGTTGGAAACGTTAGGGACGAGCAGTACTTC; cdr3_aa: CSVGNVRDEQYF
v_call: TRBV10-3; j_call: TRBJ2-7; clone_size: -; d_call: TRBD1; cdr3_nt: TGTGCCATCATCGGAGACAGGGTCGAGCAGTACTTC; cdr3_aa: CAIIGDRVEQYF
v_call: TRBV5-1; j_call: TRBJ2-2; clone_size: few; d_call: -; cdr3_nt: TGCGCCAGCAGCTTCGGTCCCCCGACCGGGGAGCTGTTTTTT; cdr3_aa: CASSFGPPTGELFF
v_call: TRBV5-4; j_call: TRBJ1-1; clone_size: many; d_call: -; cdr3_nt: TGTGCCAGCAGCTGGGACTTGAACACTGAAGCTTTCTTT; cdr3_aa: CASSWDLNTEAFF
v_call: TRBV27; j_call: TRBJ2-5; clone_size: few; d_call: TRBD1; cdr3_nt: TGTGCCAGCAGTTTTCAACAGGGGCGGGAGACCCAGTACTTC; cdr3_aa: CASSFQQGRETQYF
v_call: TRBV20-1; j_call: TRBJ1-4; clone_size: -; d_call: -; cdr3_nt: TGCAGTGCTAGAGTCCAGGAAAAGCATTGGGAAAAACTGTTTTTT; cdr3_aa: CSARVQEKHWEKLFF
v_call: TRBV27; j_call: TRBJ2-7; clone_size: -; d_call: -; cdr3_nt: TGTGCCAGCAGTTCGGTCTTATGGGACCCCTACGAGCAGTACTTC; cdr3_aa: CASSSVLWDPYEQYF
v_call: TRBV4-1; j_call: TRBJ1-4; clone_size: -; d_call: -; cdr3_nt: TGCGCCAGCAGCCAAGTAATGGACAGCGGTGAAAAACTGTTTTTT; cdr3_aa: CASSQVMDSGEKLFF
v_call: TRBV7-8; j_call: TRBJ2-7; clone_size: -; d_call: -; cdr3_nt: TGTGCCAGCAGGGGCTTAGCGGCCTCCTACGAGCAGTACTTC; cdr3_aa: CASRGLAASYEQYF
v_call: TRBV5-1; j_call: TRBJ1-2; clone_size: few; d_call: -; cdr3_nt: TGCGCCAGCAGCCTTTATCAGGGATCATACTATGGCTACACCTTC; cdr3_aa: CASSLYQGSYYGYTF
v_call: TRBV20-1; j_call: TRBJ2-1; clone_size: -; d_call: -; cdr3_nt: TGCAGTGCTATGGCAAAGCGGGCCCTGGGAGGTGAGCAGTTCTTC; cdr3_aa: CSAMAKRALGGEQFF
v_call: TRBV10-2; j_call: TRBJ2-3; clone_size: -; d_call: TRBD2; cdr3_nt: TGCGCCAGCAGTGCGGCGGGAGGAGGGGGTACGCAGTATTTT; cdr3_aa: CASSAAGGGGTQYF
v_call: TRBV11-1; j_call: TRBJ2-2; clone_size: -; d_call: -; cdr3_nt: TGTGCCAGCAGCTTATCCTTCGCGAACACCGGGGAGCTGTTTTTT; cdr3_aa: CASSLSFANTGELFF
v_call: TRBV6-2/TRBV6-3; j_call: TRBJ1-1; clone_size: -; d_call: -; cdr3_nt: TGTGCCAGCAGTTACTCCCGCAGGGAGGCTTTCTTT; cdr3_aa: CASSYSRREAFF
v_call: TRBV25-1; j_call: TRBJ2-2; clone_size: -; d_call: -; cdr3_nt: TGTGCCAGCCATAGGGCTACCGGGGAGCTGTTTTTT; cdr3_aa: CASHRATGELFF
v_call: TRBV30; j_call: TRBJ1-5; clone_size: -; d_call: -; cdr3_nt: TGTGCCTGGACCAGGGATGTACGTCAGCCCCAGCATTTT; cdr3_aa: CAWTRDVRQPQHF
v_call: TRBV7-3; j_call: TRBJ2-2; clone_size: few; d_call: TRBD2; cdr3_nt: TGTGCCAGCAGCTTAATGGTAGCGGGAAGTACCGGGGAGCTGTTTTTT; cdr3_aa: CASSLMVAGSTGELFF
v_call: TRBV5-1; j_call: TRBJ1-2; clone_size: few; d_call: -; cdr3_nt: TGCGCCAGCAGCTTTGGACAGTTTGATTATGGCTACACCTTC; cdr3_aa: CASSFGQFDYGYTF
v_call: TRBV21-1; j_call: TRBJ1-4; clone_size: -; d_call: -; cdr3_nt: TGTGCCAGCAGCGCCCCCCGGGACAGGGGGTCTGAAAAACTGTTTTTT; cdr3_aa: CASSAPRDRGSEKLFF
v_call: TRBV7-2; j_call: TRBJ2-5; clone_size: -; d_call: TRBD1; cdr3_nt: TGTGCCAGCAACCCAGGGGGAAGGAGGACCCAGTACTTC; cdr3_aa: CASNPGGRRTQYF
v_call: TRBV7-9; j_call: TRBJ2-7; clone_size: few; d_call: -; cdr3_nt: TGTGCCAGCAGCCGCCCTGAGGGCTACGAGCAGTACTTC; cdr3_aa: CASSRPEGYEQYF
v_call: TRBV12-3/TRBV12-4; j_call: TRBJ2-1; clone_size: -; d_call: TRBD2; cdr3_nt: TGTGCCACTTCAACTGGGCCTAGCGGGGGGAATGAGCAGTTCTTC; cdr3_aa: CATSTGPSGGNEQFF
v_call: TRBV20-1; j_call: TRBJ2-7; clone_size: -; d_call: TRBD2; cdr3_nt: TGCAGTGCTATAGGGACTAGCGGGAGGGCCCGGTACGAGCAGTACTTC; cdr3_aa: CSAIGTSGRARYEQYF
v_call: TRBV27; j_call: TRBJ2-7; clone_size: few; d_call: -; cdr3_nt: TGTGCCAGCAGTTTATCGCCCGGATTCTACGAGCAGTACTTC; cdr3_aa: CASSLSPGFYEQYF
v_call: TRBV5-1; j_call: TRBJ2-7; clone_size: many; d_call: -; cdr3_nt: TGCGCCAGCAGCTTGGCCGGGGTAGCTAACAACTACGAGCAGTACTTC; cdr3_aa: CASSLAGVANNYEQYF
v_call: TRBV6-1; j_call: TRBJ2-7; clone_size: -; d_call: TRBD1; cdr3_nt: TGTGCCAGCAGCCCCGGACAGGGCTACCACGAGCAGTACTTC; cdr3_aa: CASSPGQGYHEQYF
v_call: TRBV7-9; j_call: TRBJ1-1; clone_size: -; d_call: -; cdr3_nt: TGTGCCAGCAGACCAACTCGAAATGTCTCCGACACTGAAGCTTTCTTT; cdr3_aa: CASRPTRNVSDTEAFF
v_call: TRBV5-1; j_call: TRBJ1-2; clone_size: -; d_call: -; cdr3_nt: TGCGCCAGTTCACGGGACATCGGGCCCTATGGCTACACCTTC; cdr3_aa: CASSRDIGPYGYTF
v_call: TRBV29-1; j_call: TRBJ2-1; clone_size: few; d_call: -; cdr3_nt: TGCAGCGTTGAATCCCCTGCGGGGGCCTCCTACAATGAGCAGTTCTTC; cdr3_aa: CSVESPAGASYNEQFF
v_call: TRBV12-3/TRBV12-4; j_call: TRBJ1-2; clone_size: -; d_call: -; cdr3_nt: TGTGCCAGCAGTTCCGAAGCCCCAGTAAGCGGCTACACCTTC; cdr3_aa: CASSSEAPVSGYTF
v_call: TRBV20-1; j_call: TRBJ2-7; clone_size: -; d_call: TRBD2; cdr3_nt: TGCAGTGCTAGAGATCCAGCGGGAGGCCAGATCTACGAGCAGTACTTC; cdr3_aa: CSARDPAGGQIYEQYF
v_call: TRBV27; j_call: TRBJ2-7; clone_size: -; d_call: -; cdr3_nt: TGTGCCAGCAGTTTGGGGACGAGGCAGTACTTC; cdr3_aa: CASSLGTRQYF
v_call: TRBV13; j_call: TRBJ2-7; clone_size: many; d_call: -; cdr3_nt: TGTGCCAGCAGCTTTCCCAGCTCCTACGAGCAGTACTTC; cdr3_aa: CASSFPSSYEQYF
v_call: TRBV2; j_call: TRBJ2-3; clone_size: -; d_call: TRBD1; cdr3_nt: TGTGCCAGCAGTTGGGGACAGGGGGCTGCAGATACGCAGTATTTT; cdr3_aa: CASSWGQGAADTQYF
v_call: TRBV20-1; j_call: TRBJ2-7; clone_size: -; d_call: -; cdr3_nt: TGCAGTGCTAGCGGGACGTACTCCTACGAGCAGTACTTC; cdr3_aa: CSASGTYSYEQYF
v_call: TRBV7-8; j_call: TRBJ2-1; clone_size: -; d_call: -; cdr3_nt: TGTGCCAGCAGCCCCCCGATCAATGAGCAGTTCTTC; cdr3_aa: CASSPPINEQFF
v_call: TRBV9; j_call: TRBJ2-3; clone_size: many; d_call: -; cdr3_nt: TGTGCCAGCAGCGTAGCAGGGACCACAGATACGCAGTATTTT; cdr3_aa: CASSVAGTTDTQYF